What follows are 12 T cell receptor beta chains derived from one specimen sequenced in a study of T cells in Graves' hyperthyroidism and ophthalmopathy. Regions amplified from RNA transcripts were the TCR beta CDR3 regions. The TCR CDR3 was amplified in a first-round RT-PCR using the HTBI primer set. TCRdb analysed the multiplex PCR reads with MiXCR anew, one entry per CDR3 protein. The sample contains roughly 110,000 distinct CDR3 sequences, approximately 15% of which appear only once. Sequencing was done on a sample of blood. These receptors all come from a woman between 45 and 60 years old with Graves' hyperthyroidism.

This clonotype was detected many times. The CDR3 protein is CASSNLAGGSYEQYF. CDR3 nucleotides: TGTGCCAGCAGCAATCTAGCGGGAGGCTCCTACGAGCAGTACTTC. V is TRBV12-3 or TRBV12-4 and J is TRBJ2-7; 11 bases are a match to TRBD2. V lost 6 bases, J lost 0 bases, and 4 bases stayed unmatched. This CDR3 comprises 15 residues.

Ten or more counts support this clonotype. V gene TRBV20-1 combines with J gene TRBJ2-5; 9 nucleotides align to TRBD1. The CDR3 sequence is 14 residues long. The V and J ends lost 4 bases and 7 bases, in that order; junction bases with no gene match: 10. Germline V gene sequence: CDR1 DFQATT, CDR2 SNEGSKA (reference sequence). DNA of the CDR3: TGCAGTGCTATCACAGGGGGCGCGACCGGGACCCAGTACTTC. Residues: CSAITGGATGTQYF.

V and J are TRBV30 and TRBJ1-6; D gene uncertain. Germline V lookup: CDR1 GTSNPN, CDR2 SVGIG (reference sequence). The germline V and J ends were trimmed by 0 bases and 8 bases, with 14 bases remaining between them. The CDR3 has 15 residues. This CDR3 reads CAWSVTPAADSPLHF. CDR3 DNA sequence: TGTGCCTGGAGTGTAACGCCGGCCGCGGATTCACCCCTCCACTTT.

This clonotype was recorded at least ten times. The rearrangement joins TRBV12-3 or TRBV12-4 to TRBJ2-2; TRBD1 might be the D (5 bases). Trimming took 10 bases from V and 1 from J, leaving 7 bases between them. The CDR3 is made up of 12 amino acids. CDR3 amino acids: CANGQNTGELFF. In nucleotides, the CDR3 is TGTGCCAATGGACAGAACACCGGGGAGCTGTTTTTT.

There are many counts of this clonotype. This rearrangement joins TRBV6-1 to TRBJ1-1; maybe TRBD1 (5 bases). Germline loops: CDR1 MNHNS, CDR2 SASEGT. The CDR3 consists of 11 residues. Trimming removed 3 bases from V and 6 bases from J, with 5 bases in between. CDR3 region: CASSEGPEAFF. In nucleotides, the CDR3 is TGTGCCAGCAGTGAGGGACCTGAAGCTTTCTTT.

The CDR3 DNA sequence: TGTGCCAGCAGTTTTTTCGGAGGGGAAGGAAACACCATATATTTT. Its protein product is CASSFFGGEGNTIYF. The chain links TRBV28 to TRBJ1-3, with D perhaps TRBD1 (5 bases). Germline V gene sequence: CDR1 MDHEN, CDR2 SYDVKM. The CDR3 is made up of 15 amino acids. Trimming removed 3 bases at V and 4 bases at J, with 13 bases between.

This sequence joins TRBV20-1 and TRBJ2-1, with D unresolved. The CDR3 consists of 14 residues. The germline V and J ends were trimmed by 0 bases and 5 bases, with 11 bases remaining between them. The germline gives CDR1 DFQATT, CDR2 SNEGSKA (reference sequence). CDR3 loop: CSARDFRLDNEQFF. CDR3 nucleotides: TGCAGTGCTAGAGATTTCCGGTTGGACAATGAGCAGTTCTTC.

This clonotype has a count of ten or more. The chain links TRBV28 to TRBJ2-2, with 8 bases identical to TRBD2. The CDR3 length is 13 residues. The V gene's germline CDR1 is MDHEN and CDR2 SYDVKM. After removal of 11 bases from V and 8 bases from J, the junction contained 10 bases not matched to a gene. CDR3 in DNA: TGTGCCTCGGAACTAGCGGAGTCGGGGGAGCTGTTTTTT. Its translation is CASELAESGELFF.

The CDR3 loop is CASSPGTALAPNQPQHF. The CDR3 coding sequence is TGTGCCAGCTCCCCGGGAACGGCTCTCGCCCCCAATCAGCCCCAGCATTTT. The chain combines TRBV18 with TRBJ1-5, with unresolved D. CDR3 length equals 17 residues. V was cut by 6 bases and J by 3 bases, with 21 bases left in between. Germline values: CDR1 KGHSH, CDR2 LQKENI.

The table lists this clonotype with many counts. The V gene is TRBV29-1, the J gene TRBJ2-6; the match to TRBD2 covers 11 bases. The trim removed 6 bases at V and 4 bases at J, leaving 14 bases unmatched. The germline gives CDR1 SQVTM, CDR2 ANQGSEA. CDR3 length: 18 residues. This CDR3 is CSVGVGLAGGTGANVLTF. The CDR3 DNA follows: TGCAGCGTCGGAGTGGGGCTAGCGGGAGGTACCGGGGCCAACGTCCTGACTTTC.

This clonotype came up many times. This chain links TRBV3-1 with TRBJ1-5, with no clear D. Trimming removed 4 bases at V and 4 bases at J, with 11 bases between. This CDR3 region has 14 residues. CDR1 and CDR2 from the germline V gene are LGHDT and YNNKEL (reference sequence). DNA of the CDR3: TGTGCCAGCAGCCTTCGGGCCGTAAATCAGCCCCAGCATTTT. It is translated as CASSLRAVNQPQHF. The full variable domain, rest sourced from reference TRBV3-1 and TRBJ1-5, is DTAVSQTPKYLVTQMGNDKSIKCEQNLGHDTMYWYKQDSKKFLKIMFSYNNKELIINETVPNRFSPKSPDKAHLNLHINSLELGDSAVYFCASSLRAVNQPQHFGDGTRLSIL.

This clonotype was counted ten times or more. It may be a read error: a sequence one base away is much more abundant. Here the CDR3 reads CASSPTPGPPLNTEVFF. The CDR3 DNA is TGTGCCAGCAGCCCTACCCCGGGACCTCCCTTGAACACTGAAGTTTTCTTT. The chain links TRBV7-3 to TRBJ1-1, with D perhaps TRBD1 (5 bases). Germline V gives CDR1 SGHTA, CDR2 FQGTGA. CDR3 length equals 17 residues.